This TCR beta chain derives from a study of cytomegalovirus exposure and HLA in healthy donors. Study details: Most genotyped donors, approximately 81% of 300 to 400, had Caucasian-associated genetic ancestry. Findings and limits, study-wide: In vitro experiments confirmed that a few CMV-associated chains were specific for CMV antigens.

As concerns this clone: Its antigen remains unknown.

Researchers ran the PCR with 60 Vbeta and 13 Jbeta primers. Assay used: immunoSEQ multiplex PCR; TCRdb lists only in-frame clones, some missing. Of some 150,000 clones listed, roughly 63% are singletons. CDR1 MNHNS and CDR2 SASEGT come from the germline V gene. Trimming left V 2 bases short and J 1 base short, with 10 bases between. The CDR3 runs 15 residues. Sample: PBMCs. This receptor was obtained from a woman between 55 and 75 years old in good health and CMV-seropositive. V usage is TRBV6-1 and J usage is TRBJ2-3; weak D call: TRBD1 (6 bases). The CDR3 here is CASSEQQGRTDTQYF. The DNA of the CDR3 is TGTGCCAGCAGTGAACAACAGGGTCGCACAGATACGCAGTATTTT.